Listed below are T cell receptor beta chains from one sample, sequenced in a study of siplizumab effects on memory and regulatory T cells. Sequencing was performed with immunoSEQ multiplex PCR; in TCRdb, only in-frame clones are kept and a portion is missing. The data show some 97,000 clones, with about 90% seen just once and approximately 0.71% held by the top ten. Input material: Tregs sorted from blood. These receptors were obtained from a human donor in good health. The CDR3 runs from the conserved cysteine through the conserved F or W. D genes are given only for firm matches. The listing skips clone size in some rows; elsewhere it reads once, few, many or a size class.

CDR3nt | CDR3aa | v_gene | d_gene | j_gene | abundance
TGTGCCAGCAGCTTGGATAGACCAGATACGCAGTATTTT | CASSLDRPDTQYF | TRBV7-8 | . | TRBJ2-3 | .
TGTGCCAGCAGTCGTCAGGGGGCCAGCACAGATACGCAGTATTTT | CASSRQGASTDTQYF | TRBV25-1 | TRBD1 | TRBJ2-3 | .
TGTGCCACCATGAGTCTAGACAGGGAGGTGAGCTACACCTTC | CATMSLDREVSYTF | TRBV6-6 | TRBD1 | TRBJ1-2 | .
TGTGCCAGCAGCCTGGCGGGTTACGAGCAGTACTTC | CASSLAGYEQYF | TRBV6-1 | . | TRBJ2-7 | .
TGTGCCAGCAGTTTCGAGGGACAGGGCTTTGAAGAGCAGTACTTC | CASSFEGQGFEEQYF | TRBV6-6 | TRBD1 | TRBJ2-7 | once
TGTGCCAGCAGCTTCTGGGGGGGAGAGCGGGAATCTTTGTTCTTC | CASSFWGGERESLFF | TRBV7-2 | TRBD2 | TRBJ2-1 | .
TGCGCCAGCAGCTTCCAGCGGGAGTACGATGAGCAGTTCTTC | CASSFQREYDEQFF | TRBV5-1 | TRBD2 | TRBJ2-1 | .
TGTGCCAGCAGACCTTGGACAGACAATCAGCCCCAGCATTTT | CASRPWTDNQPQHF | TRBV6-6 | . | TRBJ1-5 | .
TGCGCCAGCAGGGACAGGTCCACAGATACGCAGTATTTT | CASRDRSTDTQYF | TRBV10-2 | TRBD1 | TRBJ2-3 | .
TGTGCCAGCAGTTTCAGGGTTCAAGATACGCAGTATTTT | CASSFRVQDTQYF | TRBV27 | . | TRBJ2-3 | .
TGTGCCAGCTCACCGGACAGATTCGCCTACGAGCAGTACTTC | CASSPDRFAYEQYF | TRBV18 | . | TRBJ2-7 | once
TGTGCCAGCAGCCCTCGGAGTGGATGGATTGATACGCAGTATTTT | CASSPRSGWIDTQYF | TRBV14 | . | TRBJ2-3 | .
TGCGCCAGCAGCGGCACTGGGACAGCCCAAGAGACCCAGTACTTC | CASSGTGTAQETQYF | TRBV5-1 | TRBD1 | TRBJ2-5 | .
TGCGCCAGCAGCCAAGAGTCTAGCGGGCCTACCTACAATGAGCAGTTCTTC | CASSQESSGPTYNEQFF | TRBV4-1 | TRBD2 | TRBJ2-1 | .
TGTGCCAGCAGCCTGGGGCAGGGTACCCATGGCTACACCTTC | CASSLGQGTHGYTF | TRBV5-8 | . | TRBJ1-2 | .
TGTGCCACCCAACCAGGGTGGGTAAGGGACACTGAAGCTTTCTTT | CATQPGWVRDTEAFF | TRBV6-1 | . | TRBJ1-1 | .
TGTGCCAGCAGTTTAAAGCAGGGGGCGCTTCCCCAGCATTTT | CASSLKQGALPQHF | TRBV6-6 | TRBD1 | TRBJ1-5 | .
TGTGCCAGCAGCTCCCAGGGGGCGAGCACCTACGAGCAGTACTTC | CASSSQGASTYEQYF | TRBV7-6 | TRBD1 | TRBJ2-7 | .
TGTGCCGCGACTAGTGTCTACGGGACAGGGAACACCGGGGAGCTGTTTTTT | CAATSVYGTGNTGELFF | TRBV28 | TRBD1 | TRBJ2-2 | .
TGCGCCAGCACCCGGGACACCATGACCTCTGGAAACACCATATATTTT | CASTRDTMTSGNTIYF | TRBV5-1 | . | TRBJ1-3 | .
TGTGCCAGCAGTTACTCGGGCGGGGCGCAGTTCTTC | CASSYSGGAQFF | TRBV6-5 | . | TRBJ2-1 | .
TGCAGCGTTGTGGAAAGGGGAGGAAGGGATCAGCCCCAGCATTTT | CSVVERGGRDQPQHF | TRBV29-1 | . | TRBJ1-5 | .
TGTGCCAGCAGCTTGAGAATCTTAGATACGCAGTATTTT | CASSLRILDTQYF | TRBV11-1 | . | TRBJ2-3 | .